Following are 24 T cell receptor beta chains from one sample sequenced in a study of cytomegalovirus exposure and HLA in healthy donors. 13 Jbeta primers and 60 Vbeta primers were used for the PCR. Profiling relied on immunoSEQ multiplex PCR, and the TCRdb table lists in-frame clones only, not all of them. The sample has about 160,000 clones, 70% to 80% seen once. Sequenced: PBMCs. Receptor source: a man aged 55 to 69 in good health and CMV-seronegative.

To note about this clone: Other DNA sequences of this sample code for an identical CDR3. The chain couples TRBV5-1 to TRBJ1-6; D not resolved. V shed 4 bases and J shed 4 bases, with 9 bases lying between them. The germline gives CDR1 SGHRS, CDR2 YFSETQ. The CDR3 contains 14 residues. In nucleotides, the CDR3 is TGCGCCAGCAGCCAAACGGGGTATAATTCACCCCTCCACTTT. As protein: CASSQTGYNSPLHF.

This clone was detected only once. This rearrangement joins TRBV7-9 to TRBJ2-3, with TRBD2 matching over 7 bases. V was clipped by 5 bases and J by 5 bases; unmatched bases: 10. CDR1 SEHNR and CDR2 FQNEAQ come from the germline V gene (reference sequence). The CDR3 is 15 residues long. In DNA, the CDR3 is TGTGCCAGCAGCACAGGATCGGGGGAGGGAGATACGCAGTATTTT. Its protein product is CASSTGSGEGDTQYF.

There are a few counts of this clone. The rearrangement links TRBV7-9 to TRBJ2-1, with D tentatively TRBD1 (5 bases). The CDR3 spans 17 residues. Looked up from germline, CDR1 is SEHNR and CDR2 is FQNEAQ (reference sequence). The V end lost 0 bases, the J end lost 3 bases, and 15 bases lay between the germline ends. The CDR3 sequence: CASSLAPFGAYYNEQFF. The CDR3 DNA reads TGTGCCAGCAGCTTAGCTCCCTTTGGGGCTTACTACAATGAGCAGTTCTTC.

The genes are TRBV5-1 and TRBJ2-5; 8 positions match TRBD1. Germline V lookup: CDR1 SGHRS, CDR2 YFSETQ. This CDR3 region has 14 residues. V lost 0 bases to trimming and J lost 5 bases; unmatched junction nucleotides: 3. Here the CDR3 reads CASSLDRGWETQYF. The CDR3 bases are TGCGCCAGCAGCTTGGACAGGGGGTGGGAGACCCAGTACTTC.

CDR3 nucleotide sequence: TGTGCCAGCAGCTTGGAACGAGAGGAAAAACTGTTTTTT. The encoded protein is CASSLEREEKLFF. This chain connects TRBV5-4 to TRBJ1-4, with no clear D. The CDR3 has 13 amino acids. CDR1 is SGHNT, CDR2 YYREEE, per germline (reference sequence). V was shortened by 0 bases and J by 8 bases, with 8 bases between the two germline ends.

The chain uses TRBV7-2 and TRBJ2-2, with 11 bases lining up with TRBD2. Germline CDR1 and CDR2: SGHTA and FQGNSA. The CDR3 is made up of 16 amino acids. J gave up 2 bases and V 7 bases, and 6 bases lay outside the gene matches. This CDR3 reads CASILSGGANTGELFF. The DNA for the CDR3 is TGTGCCAGCATCCTTAGCGGGGGGGCTAACACCGGGGAGCTGTTTTTT.

The gene calls are TRBV28 and TRBJ2-3, with TRBD1 matching over 7 bases. This CDR3 has 15 residues. The germline gives CDR1 MDHEN, CDR2 SYDVKM. Unmatched junction bases numbered 8, after V lost 7 bases and J lost 1 base. The DNA of the CDR3 is TGTGCCAGCATCCCCTCCGGGACAGGCACAGATACGCAGTATTTT. Amino acids: CASIPSGTGTDTQYF.

The J gene is TRBJ1-4, the V gene TRBV2, with 7 bases that match TRBD1. The CDR3 sequence is 15 residues long. The germline V gene has CDR1 SNHLY and CDR2 FYNNEI. V shed 1 base, J shed 8 bases, and the junction held 7 bases outside the gene matches. In DNA, the CDR3 is TGTGCCAGCAGTGAAGAAACAGGGGCCGGCGAAAAACTGTTTTTT. This encodes CASSEETGAGEKLFF. Full variable domain (rest looked up from reference TRBV2 and TRBJ1-4): EPEVTQTPSHQVTQMGQEVILRCVPISNHLYFYWYRQILGQKVEFLVSFYNNEISEKSEIFDDQFSVERPDGSNFTLKIRSTKLEDSAMYFCASSEETGAGEKLFFGSGTQLSVL.

This clone was seen only once. In DNA, the CDR3 is TGTGCCAGCAGTTTATTTCCGGGGTCAGGCTATGGCTACACCTTC. Its protein is CASSLFPGSGYGYTF. The chain carries TRBV28 and TRBJ1-2; D remains unclear. In germline, CDR1 is MDHEN, CDR2 SYDVKM. Trimming pared 1 base from V and 4 bases from J, leaving 13 bases between. The CDR3 covers 15 residues.

The gene calls are TRBV7-9 and TRBJ1-6; D may be TRBD1 (5 bases). Germline CDR1 reads SEHNR; CDR2 reads FQNEAQ (reference sequence). This CDR3 has 15 residues. V was cut by 5 bases and J by 7 bases, with 15 bases left in between. CDR3 in amino acids: CASSGQGGPNSPLHF. CDR3 DNA sequence: TGTGCCAGCAGCGGGCAGGGAGGACCAAATTCACCCCTCCACTTT.

The chain carries TRBV27 and TRBJ2-7, with 8 positions matching TRBD2. Germline-derived CDR1 and CDR2 are MNHEY and SMNVEV (reference sequence). Trimming at V came to 6 bases and at J to 7 bases, leaving 14 bases not matched to a gene. The CDR3 loop spans 15 amino acids. The CDR3 coding sequence is TGTGCCAGCAGCGCCCGTAGCGGGACTCCGGGGGAGCAGTACTTC. Its translation is CASSARSGTPGEQYF.

The V and J genes are TRBV29-1 and TRBJ1-1; TRBD1 aligns across 7 bases. Trimming took 5 bases from V and 0 from J; bases not matched to a gene: 6. This CDR3 spans 14 amino acids. Per germline, CDR1 SQVTM and CDR2 ANQGSEA. The CDR3 here is CSVTTGHMNTEAFF. As DNA, the CDR3 is TGCAGCGTTACGACAGGGCATATGAACACTGAAGCTTTCTTT.

The V gene is TRBV4-3, the J gene TRBJ1-4; TRBD1 matches at 7 bases. V lost 4 bases to trimming and J lost 6 bases; unmatched junction nucleotides: 8. The CDR3 contains 15 residues. Germline V gene sequence: CDR1 LGHNA, CDR2 YSLEER. The CDR3 region is CASSPTLDRDEKLFF. DNA of the CDR3: TGCGCCAGCAGCCCCACCTTAGACAGGGATGAAAAACTGTTTTTT.

This clone has just a few counts. The rearrangement joins TRBV6-1 to TRBJ2-1; D might be TRBD2 (6 bases). This CDR3 contains 13 residues. CDR1 and CDR2 (germline): MNHNS, SASEGT. V was pared by 2 bases and J by 7 bases, with 9 bases between. CDR3 amino acids: CASSERGRNEQFF. The CDR3 coding sequence is TGTGCCAGCAGTGAACGAGGGAGGAATGAGCAGTTCTTC.

V gene TRBV7-2 combines with J gene TRBJ1-1, with D maybe TRBD1 (5 bases). V dropped 5 bases and J dropped 5 bases, with 18 bases sitting between them. Germline values: CDR1 SGHTA, CDR2 FQGNSA. The CDR3 consists of 15 residues. The CDR3 here is CASSATWQGRTEAFF. As DNA, the CDR3 is TGTGCCAGCAGCGCGACCTGGCAGGGAAGGACTGAAGCTTTCTTT.

A remark on this clone: Germline is not matched at one junction end, which may reflect a read error. V and J are TRBV7-9 and TRBJ1-4; 7 bases match TRBD1. Germline CDR1 and CDR2: SEHNR and FQNEAQ (reference sequence). The CDR3 length is 15 residues. CDR3 coding DNA: TGTTCCAGCAGCGTAGACAGGGTTCTCTGGGGAAAACTGTTTTTT. Encoded protein: CSSSVDRVLWGKLFF.

A few counts support this clone. The chain recombines TRBV21-1 with TRBJ2-3; TRBD2, the table's D call, lacks a check against the DNA. TRBV21-1 is a known pseudogene. This CDR3 is built from 14 residues. In DNA, the CDR3 is TGTGCCAGCAGCAAAAGCGGGGGGGTCGGTACGCAGTATTTT. Residues: CASSKSGGVGTQYF.

The chain is built from TRBV28 and TRBJ2-7; 7 positions match TRBD2. Germline values: CDR1 MDHEN, CDR2 SYDVKM. CDR3 length: 14 residues. J lost 1 base, V lost 6 bases, and 6 bases had no gene match. CDR3 sequence reads: CASSLGLPSYEQYF. CDR3 DNA: TGTGCCAGCAGCCTGGGACTACCGTCCTACGAGCAGTACTTC. The full variable domain, its missing parts supplied by reference TRBV28 and TRBJ2-7, is DVKVTQSSRYLVKRTGEKVFLECVQDMDHENMFWYRQDPGLGLRLIYFSYDVKMKEKGDIPEGYSVSREKKERFSLILESASTNQTSMYLCASSLGLPSYEQYFGPGTRLTVT.

The chain uses TRBV9 and TRBJ2-7, with 7 bases aligning to TRBD1. The CDR3 covers 14 residues. CDR1 and CDR2 (germline): SGDLS, YYNGEE. Germline trimming cut 4 bases from V and 4 bases from J; bases unmatched to any gene: 8. For the CDR3, the DNA is TGTGCCAGCAGCTTGGGACAGTCGGCGTACGAGCAGTACTTC. Translation gives CASSLGQSAYEQYF.

The chain employs TRBV28 and TRBJ1-6; D is unclear. V lost 5 bases to trimming and J lost 0 bases, with 17 bases between them. CDR1 is MDHEN, CDR2 SYDVKM, per germline. The CDR3 runs to 18 residues. CDR3 nucleotide sequence: TGTGCCAGCAGTCCCTCCACGGGGATTGGCTCCTATAATTCACCCCTCCACTTT. It yields the protein CASSPSTGIGSYNSPLHF.

In this sample, this clone turned up once. The rearrangement joins TRBV18 to TRBJ2-5; D unclear. Germline V gene sequence: CDR1 KGHSH, CDR2 LQKENI. The CDR3 totals 14 residues. V lost 3 bases to trimming and J lost 4 bases, with 12 bases between them. CDR3 residues: CASSPGRSLETQYF. CDR3 nucleotide sequence: TGTGCCAGCTCACCTGGTCGGAGTCTAGAGACCCAGTACTTC.

This chain joins TRBV30 and TRBJ2-5; perhaps TRBD2 as D (5 bases). Trimming shortened V by 5 bases and J by 1 base, and 8 bases separated the two germline ends. Germline values: CDR1 GTSNPN, CDR2 SVGIG (reference sequence). The CDR3 is made up of 12 amino acids. The CDR3 DNA reads as TGTGCCTGGGCCGGGATCCAAGAGACCCAGTACTTC. Protein sequence: CAWAGIQETQYF.

The CDR3 is CASSLYSGGADTQYF. The CDR3 coding sequence is TGTGCCAGCAGTTTATATAGCGGGGGAGCAGATACGCAGTATTTT. This sequence joins TRBV7-3 and TRBJ2-3; 9 nucleotides line up with TRBD2. Germline CDR1 is SGHTA and CDR2 is FQGTGA. The V segment lost 6 bases and the J segment 4 bases; nucleotides outside the gene matches: 8. The CDR3 totals 15 residues.

The chain joins TRBV25-1 to TRBJ1-1; D might be TRBD1 (5 bases). CDR3 length equals 14 residues. The germline V gene encodes CDR1 MGHDK and CDR2 SYGVNS. With 5 bases removed from V and 7 bases from J, the gap between germline ends came to 17 bases. The CDR3 DNA is TGTGCCAGCAGTTCCCCTGGGGGAGGCCGTGAAGCTTTCTTT. It translates to CASSSPGGGREAFF. The whole variable domain, remainder taken from reference TRBV25-1 and TRBJ1-1, is EADIYQTPRYLVIGTGKKITLECSQTMGHDKMYWYQQDPGMELHLIHYSYGVNSTEKGDLSSESTVSRIRTEHFPLTLESARPSHTSQYLCASSSPGGGREAFFGQGTRLTVV.